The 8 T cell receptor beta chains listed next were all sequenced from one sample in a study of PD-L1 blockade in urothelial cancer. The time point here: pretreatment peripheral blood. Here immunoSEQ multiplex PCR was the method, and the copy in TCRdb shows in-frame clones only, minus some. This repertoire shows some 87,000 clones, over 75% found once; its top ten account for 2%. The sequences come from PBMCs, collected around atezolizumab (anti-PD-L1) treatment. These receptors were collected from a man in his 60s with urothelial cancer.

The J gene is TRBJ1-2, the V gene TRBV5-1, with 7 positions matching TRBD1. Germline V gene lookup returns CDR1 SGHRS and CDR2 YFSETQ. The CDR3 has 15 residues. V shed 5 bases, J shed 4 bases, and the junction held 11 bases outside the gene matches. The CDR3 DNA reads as TGCGCCAGCAGTCATGGGACAGTGGGGGGCTATGGCTACACCTTC. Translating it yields CASSHGTVGGYGYTF.

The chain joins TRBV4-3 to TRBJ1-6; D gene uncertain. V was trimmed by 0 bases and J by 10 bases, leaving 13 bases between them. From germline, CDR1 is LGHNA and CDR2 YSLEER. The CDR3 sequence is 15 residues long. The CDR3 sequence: CASSQEGVRSSPLHF. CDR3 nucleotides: TGCGCCAGCAGCCAAGAAGGAGTACGAAGCTCACCCCTCCACTTT.

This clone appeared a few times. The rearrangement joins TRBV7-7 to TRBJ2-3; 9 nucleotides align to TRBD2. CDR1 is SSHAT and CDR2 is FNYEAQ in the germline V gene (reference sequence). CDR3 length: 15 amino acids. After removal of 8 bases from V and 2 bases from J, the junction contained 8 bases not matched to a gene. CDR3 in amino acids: CASSAGGTLTDTQYF. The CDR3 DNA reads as TGTGCCAGCTCCGCGGGGGGGACCCTCACAGATACGCAGTATTTT.

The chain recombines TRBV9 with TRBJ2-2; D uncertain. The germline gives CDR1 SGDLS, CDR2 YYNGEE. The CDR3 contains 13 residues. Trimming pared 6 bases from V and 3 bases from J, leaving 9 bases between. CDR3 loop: CASTLRDTGELFF. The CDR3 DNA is TGTGCCAGCACCCTCCGGGACACCGGGGAGCTGTTTTTT.

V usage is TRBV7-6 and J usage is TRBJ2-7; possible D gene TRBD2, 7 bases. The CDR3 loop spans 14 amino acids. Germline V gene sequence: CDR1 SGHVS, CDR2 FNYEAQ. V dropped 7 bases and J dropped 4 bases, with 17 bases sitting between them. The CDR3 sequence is CASKRGGGAYEQYF. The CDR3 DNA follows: TGTGCCAGCAAACGAGGAGGGGGGGCTTACGAGCAGTACTTC.

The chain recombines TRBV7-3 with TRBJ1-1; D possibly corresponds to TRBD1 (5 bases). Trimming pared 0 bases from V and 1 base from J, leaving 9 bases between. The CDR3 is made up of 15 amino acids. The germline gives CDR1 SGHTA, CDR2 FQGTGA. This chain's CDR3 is CASSLTGAPNTEAFF. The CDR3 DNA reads TGTGCCAGCAGCTTAACAGGGGCTCCGAACACTGAAGCTTTCTTT.

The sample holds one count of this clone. The CDR3 reads CAISEFGTSGSSSYNEQFF. The CDR3 DNA is TGTGCCATCAGTGAGTTCGGGACTAGCGGGTCGAGCTCCTACAATGAGCAGTTCTTC. The J gene is TRBJ2-1, the V gene TRBV10-3; TRBD2 agrees at 12 bases. The CDR3 sequence is 19 residues long. V lost 1 base and J lost 0; bases outside the gene matches: 7. In germline, CDR1 is ENHRY, CDR2 SYGVKD.

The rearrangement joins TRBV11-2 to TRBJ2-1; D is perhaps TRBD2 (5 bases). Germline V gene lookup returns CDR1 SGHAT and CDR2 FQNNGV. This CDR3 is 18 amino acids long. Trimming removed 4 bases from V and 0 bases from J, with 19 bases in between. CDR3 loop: CASSSPGVGFSSYNEQFF. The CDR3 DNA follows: TGTGCCAGCAGCTCGCCCGGGGTGGGCTTTTCCTCCTACAATGAGCAGTTCTTC.